This TCR beta chain derives from a study of graft-versus-host responses after intestinal transplantation. Concerning this clone: The antigen remains unidentified.

The CDR3 sequence is 16 residues long. Germline V gives CDR1 SGHDT, CDR2 YYEEEE. V lost 4 bases, J lost 2 bases, and 9 bases stayed unmatched. Some clones are missing from TCRdb's copy, which holds only in-frame ones; the method was immunoSEQ multiplex PCR. The table has 130,000 or so clones, about 92% seen once; the top ten hold over 0.15%. This rearrangement joins TRBV5-6 to TRBJ2-3, with 8 bases lining up with TRBD2. The source of this sequence is a human donor who received an intestinal transplant. The source material was unstimulated CD4+ T cells sorted from spleen or lymph node cells, sampled before intestinal transplant. The CDR3 here is CASSRSRGGFTDTQYF. CDR3 nucleotide sequence: TGTGCCAGCAGCAGGAGCCGGGGGGGCTTCACAGATACGCAGTATTTT.